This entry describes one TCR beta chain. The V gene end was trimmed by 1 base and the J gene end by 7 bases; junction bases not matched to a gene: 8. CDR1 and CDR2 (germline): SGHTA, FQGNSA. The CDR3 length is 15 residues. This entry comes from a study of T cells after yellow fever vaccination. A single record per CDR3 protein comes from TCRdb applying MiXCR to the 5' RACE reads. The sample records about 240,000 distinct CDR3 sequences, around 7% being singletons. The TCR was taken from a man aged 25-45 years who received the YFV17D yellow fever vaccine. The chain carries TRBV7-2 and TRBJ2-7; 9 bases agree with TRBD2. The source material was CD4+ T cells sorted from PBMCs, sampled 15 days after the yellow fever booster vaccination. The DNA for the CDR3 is TGTGCCAGCAGCTTAGGGGGTAGCGGGAGTGGTGAGCAGTACTTC. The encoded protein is CASSLGGSGSGEQYF.